A selection of T cell receptor beta chains follows, all from one sample in a study of blood T cell repertoires in COVID-19. The data were produced by immunoSEQ multiplex PCR, yet TCRdb's version contains in-frame clones alone and is incomplete. The sample comprises over 250,000 clones, 65% to 90% of which are singletons, and roughly 5.3% rests with the top ten. Input material: peripheral blood. The receptor set was obtained from a middle-aged man with active or convalescent COVID-19. The CDR3 runs from the conserved cysteine through the conserved F or W. A D gene is named only where the DNA matches it firmly. The size entry is marked missing in some rows and otherwise reads once, few, many or a size class.

d_call,clone_size,v_call,j_call,cdr3_nt,cdr3_aa
-,-,TRBV2,TRBJ1-1,TGTGCCAGCAGTGAACAGAAGAACACTGAAGCTTTCTTT,CASSEQKNTEAFF
-,once,TRBV19,TRBJ2-5,TGTGCCAGTAGCCGGGACCAAGAGACCCAGTACTTC,CASSRDQETQYF
-,-,TRBV6-5,TRBJ2-5,TGTGCCAGCAGCGATCCTAGGACAAGCAGGGAGACCCAGTACTTC,CASSDPRTSRETQYF
-,-,TRBV5-5,TRBJ2-6,TGTGCCAGCAGCTTGGAGGGGGTCCTTTCCTCTGGGGCCAACGTCCTGACTTTC,CASSLEGVLSSGANVLTF
TRBD1,-,TRBV11-2,TRBJ2-7,TGTGCCAGCAGCTCCGAGGACAGGGCAACCTACGAGCAGTACTTC,CASSSEDRATYEQYF
-,-,TRBV19,TRBJ2-2,TGTGCCAGTAGGCCTGGGGGACTCAACACCGGGGAGCTGTTTTTT,CASRPGGLNTGELFF
-,few,TRBV21-1,TRBJ1-1,TGTGCCAGCACGTCCAAGGAGGGGCTGAGACCGAACACTGAAGCTTTCTTT,CASTSKEGLRPNTEAFF
-,-,TRBV30,TRBJ2-6,TGTGCCTGGAGCGGAAAAGTAGGGACAAACCCTTCCTCTGGGGCCAACGTCCTGACTTTC,CAWSGKVGTNPSSGANVLTF
TRBD2,-,TRBV7-4,TRBJ2-2,TGTGCCAGCAGCTTAGTGGCCAGCGGGAGGGCCCGGACCGGGGAGCTGTTTTTT,CASSLVASGRARTGELFF
-,-,TRBV25-1,TRBJ2-7,TGTGCCAGCAGCGACACAGGGCAATCCTACGAGCAGTACTTC,CASSDTGQSYEQYF
TRBD2,once,TRBV5-1,TRBJ2-3,TGCGCCAGCAGCCTAAACCCGGTTGGCGGGGGGGGAGATACGCAGTATTTT,CASSLNPVGGGGDTQYF
TRBD1,-,TRBV18,TRBJ1-2,TGTGCCAGCTCACTAACTACCGGGACAGGGGTCTATGGCTACACCTTC,CASSLTTGTGVYGYTF
TRBD2,-,TRBV4-3,TRBJ2-3,TGCGCCAGCAGCCAAGATAGTTCGTTTAGCGGGAGGATCACAGATACGCAGTATTTT,CASSQDSSFSGRITDTQYF
-,-,TRBV6-6,TRBJ1-6,TGTGCCAGCAGTCGTACACGAAGAGGAGTGAGCTCCTATAATTCACCCCTCCACTTT,CASSRTRRGVSSYNSPLHF
-,few,TRBV7-9,TRBJ2-1,TGTGCCAGCAGCTTAGGTAGGGGCGACCTATTCTACAATGAGCAGTTCTTC,CASSLGRGDLFYNEQFF
-,-,TRBV6-6,TRBJ2-1,TGTGCCAGCACCCCCGAGGCGGTCTCCTACAATGAGCAGTTCTTC,CASTPEAVSYNEQFF
-,-,TRBV11-2,TRBJ2-6,TGTGCCAGCAGCCACGGGGGGCGGATCAGCTCTGGGGCCAACGTCCTGACTTTC,CASSHGGRISSGANVLTF
-,-,TRBV3-1/TRBV3-2,TRBJ1-1,TGTGCCAGCAGCCAAGATAAGACCGAACTCGGGAGGGAGGGTGAAGCTTTCTTT,CASSQDKTELGREGEAFF
-,-,TRBV13,TRBJ2-3,TGTGCCAGCAGCTTTCCGGGCACAGATACGCAGTATTTT,CASSFPGTDTQYF
TRBD1,-,TRBV19,TRBJ2-4,TGTGCCAGTAGTATAGTGCACAGGGGGCCACTGAACATTCAGTACTTC,CASSIVHRGPLNIQYF
TRBD2,-,TRBV5-1,TRBJ2-7,TGCGCCAGCAGCTTAGCGGGAGGGCATTACGAGCAGTACTTC,CASSLAGGHYEQYF
TRBD1,-,TRBV6-5,TRBJ1-1,TGTGCCAGCAGTTATCAGGGACAGGGGGTCACTGAAGCTTTCTTT,CASSYQGQGVTEAFF
TRBD1,-,TRBV7-9,TRBJ1-2,TGTGCCAGCAGCTTAGCGGGAACCGGGACAGGGGGTACCTATGGCTACACCTTC,CASSLAGTGTGGTYGYTF
-,-,TRBV27,TRBJ2-7,TGTGCCAGCAGTCCCAGGGGTCCCTACGAGCAGTACTTC,CASSPRGPYEQYF
-,-,TRBV4-1,TRBJ2-5,TGCGCCAGCAGCCAAGCGGGTCTACCGGGGGAGACCCAGTACTTC,CASSQAGLPGETQYF
-,-,TRBV19,TRBJ1-4,TGTGCCAGTTTGGACAGTCGGATTAATGAAAAACTGTTTTTT,CASLDSRINEKLFF
-,once,TRBV5-1,TRBJ1-1,TGCGCCAGCAGCTGGAAGGGGGGAGGGACTGAAGCTTTCTTT,CASSWKGGGTEAFF
-,-,TRBV30,TRBJ1-5,TGTGCCTGGAGTAGACAGTACAATCAGCCCCAGCATTTT,CAWSRQYNQPQHF
TRBD1,-,TRBV4-1,TRBJ1-1,TGCGCCAGCAGCCAACCTCGACAGGGATTGGGGACTGAAGCTTTCTTT,CASSQPRQGLGTEAFF